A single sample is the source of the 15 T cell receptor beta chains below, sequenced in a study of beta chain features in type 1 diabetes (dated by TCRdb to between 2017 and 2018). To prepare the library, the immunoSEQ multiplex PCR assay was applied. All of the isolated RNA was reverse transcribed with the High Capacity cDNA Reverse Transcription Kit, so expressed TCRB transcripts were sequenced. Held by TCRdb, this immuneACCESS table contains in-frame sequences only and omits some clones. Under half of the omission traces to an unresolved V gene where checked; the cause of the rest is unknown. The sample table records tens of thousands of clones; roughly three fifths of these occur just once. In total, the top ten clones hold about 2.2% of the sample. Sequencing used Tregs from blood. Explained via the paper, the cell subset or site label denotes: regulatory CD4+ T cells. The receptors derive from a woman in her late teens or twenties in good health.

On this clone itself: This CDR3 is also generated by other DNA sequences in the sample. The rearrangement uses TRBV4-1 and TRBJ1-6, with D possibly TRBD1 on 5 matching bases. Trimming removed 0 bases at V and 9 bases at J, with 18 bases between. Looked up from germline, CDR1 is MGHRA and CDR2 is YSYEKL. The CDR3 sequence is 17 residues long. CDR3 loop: CASSQDWPGVLRSPLHF. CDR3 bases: TGCGCCAGCAGCCAAGATTGGCCGGGGGTGTTACGTTCACCCCTCCACTTT.

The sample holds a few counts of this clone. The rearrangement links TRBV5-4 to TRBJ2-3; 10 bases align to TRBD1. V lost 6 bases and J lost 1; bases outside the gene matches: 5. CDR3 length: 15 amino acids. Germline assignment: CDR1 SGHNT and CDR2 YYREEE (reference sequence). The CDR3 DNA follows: TGTGCCAGCAACGCCGGGACAGGGGGCACAGATACGCAGTATTTT. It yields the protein CASNAGTGGTDTQYF.

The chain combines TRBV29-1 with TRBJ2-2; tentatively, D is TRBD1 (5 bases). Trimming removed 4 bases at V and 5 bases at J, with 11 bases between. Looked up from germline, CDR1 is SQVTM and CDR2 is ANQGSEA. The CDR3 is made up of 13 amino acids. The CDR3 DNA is TGCAGCGTTGTTGGAAGGGGTACCGGGGAGCTGTTTTTT. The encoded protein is CSVVGRGTGELFF.

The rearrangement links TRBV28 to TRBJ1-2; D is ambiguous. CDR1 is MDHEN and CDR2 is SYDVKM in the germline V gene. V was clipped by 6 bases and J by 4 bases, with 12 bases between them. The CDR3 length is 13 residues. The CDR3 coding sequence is TGTGCCAGCAGCTCCCACAGTGGCTATGGCTACACCTTC. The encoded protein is CASSSHSGYGYTF.

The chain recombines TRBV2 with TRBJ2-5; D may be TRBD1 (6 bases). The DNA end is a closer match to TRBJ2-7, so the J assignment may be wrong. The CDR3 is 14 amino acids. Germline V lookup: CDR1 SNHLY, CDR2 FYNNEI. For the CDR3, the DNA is TGTGCCAGCAGAGGGGGACGGAGATCCTACGAGCAGTACTTC. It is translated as CASRGGRRSYEQYF.

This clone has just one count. CDR3 sequence: CASSRRAGPTYEQYF. CDR3 nucleotides: TGTGCCAGCAGCCGGCGGGCAGGACCTACCTACGAGCAGTACTTC. The chain has TRBV14 and TRBJ2-7; D possibly corresponds to TRBD2 (5 bases). V was trimmed by 4 bases and J by 2 bases, leaving 15 bases between them. The CDR3 spans 15 residues. The germline gives CDR1 SGHDN, CDR2 FVKESK.

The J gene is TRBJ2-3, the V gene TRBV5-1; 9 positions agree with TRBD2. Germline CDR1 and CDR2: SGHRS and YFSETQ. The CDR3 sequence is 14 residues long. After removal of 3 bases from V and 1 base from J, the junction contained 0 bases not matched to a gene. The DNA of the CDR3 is TGCGCCAGCAGCTCTAGCGGGGGCACAGATACGCAGTATTTT. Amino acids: CASSSSGGTDTQYF.

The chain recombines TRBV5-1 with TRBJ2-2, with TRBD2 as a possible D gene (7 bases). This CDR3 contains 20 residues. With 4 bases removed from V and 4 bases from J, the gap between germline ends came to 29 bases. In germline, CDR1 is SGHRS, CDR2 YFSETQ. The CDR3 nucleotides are TGCGCCAGCAGCCCGGGCCGGGAGGCTTCAGGGGAGCGAGGCACCGGGGAGCTGTTTTTT. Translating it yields CASSPGREASGERGTGELFF.

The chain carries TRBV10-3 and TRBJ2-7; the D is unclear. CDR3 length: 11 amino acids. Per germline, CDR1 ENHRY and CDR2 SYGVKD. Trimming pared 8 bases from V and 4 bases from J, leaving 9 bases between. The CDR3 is CAIRGEYEQYF. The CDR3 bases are TGTGCCATCCGCGGCGAATACGAGCAGTACTTC.

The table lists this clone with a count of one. The CDR3 DNA reads TGTGCCAGCAGCTTAGTTTCGGGGAAGGTAGTCGACGAGCAGTACTTC. As protein: CASSLVSGKVVDEQYF. V and J are TRBV7-2 and TRBJ2-5, with a weak D call TRBD2 (5 bases). The J call could be wrong; TRBJ2-7 is a better fit for the DNA end. CDR1 SGHTA and CDR2 FQGNSA come from the germline V gene. The CDR3 contains 16 residues.

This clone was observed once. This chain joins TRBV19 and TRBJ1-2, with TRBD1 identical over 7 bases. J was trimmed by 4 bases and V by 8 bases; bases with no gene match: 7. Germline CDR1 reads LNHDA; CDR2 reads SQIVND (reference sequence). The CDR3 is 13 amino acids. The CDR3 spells CASGTTGRYGYTF. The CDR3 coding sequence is TGTGCCAGTGGGACGACAGGGCGCTATGGCTACACCTTC. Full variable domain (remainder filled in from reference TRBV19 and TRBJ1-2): DGGITQSPKYLFRKEGQNVTLSCEQNLNHDAMYWYRQDPGQGLRLIYYSQIVNDFQKGDIAEGYSVSREKKESFPLTVTSAQKNPTAFYLCASGTTGRYGYTFGSGTRLTVV.

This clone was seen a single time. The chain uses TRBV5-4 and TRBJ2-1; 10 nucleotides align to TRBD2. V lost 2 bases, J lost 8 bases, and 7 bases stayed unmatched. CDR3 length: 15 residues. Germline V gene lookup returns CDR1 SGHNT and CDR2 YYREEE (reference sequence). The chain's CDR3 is CASSFQASGSDEQFF. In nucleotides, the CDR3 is TGTGCCAGCAGCTTTCAGGCTAGCGGGAGTGATGAGCAGTTCTTC.

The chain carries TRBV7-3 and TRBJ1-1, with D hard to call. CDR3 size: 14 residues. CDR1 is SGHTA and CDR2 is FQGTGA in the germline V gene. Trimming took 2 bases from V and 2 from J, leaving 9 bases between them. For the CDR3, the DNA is TGTGCCAGCAGCTTAGGAGTGAGAAACACTGAAGCTTTCTTT. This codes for CASSLGVRNTEAFF.

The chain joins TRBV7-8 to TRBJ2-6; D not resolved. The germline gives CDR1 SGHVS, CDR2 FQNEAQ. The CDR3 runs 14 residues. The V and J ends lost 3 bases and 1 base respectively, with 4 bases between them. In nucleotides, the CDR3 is TGTGCCAGCAGCTTTCAATCTGGGGCCAACGTCCTGACTTTC. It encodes CASSFQSGANVLTF.

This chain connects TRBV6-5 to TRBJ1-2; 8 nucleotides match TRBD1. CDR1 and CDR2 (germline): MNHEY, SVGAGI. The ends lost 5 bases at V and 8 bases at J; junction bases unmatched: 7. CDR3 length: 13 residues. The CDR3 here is CASSDPTGVGYTF. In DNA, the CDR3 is TGTGCCAGCAGTGACCCGACAGGGGTCGGCTACACCTTC.